These 21 T cell receptor beta chains came from one sample sequenced in a study of regulatory T cells in long-lasting Graves disease. Sequencing libraries for TCR beta were prepared with iRepertoire HTBI primers and Arm-PCR of CDR3 regions. One entry per CDR3 protein, called by TCRdb with MiXCR from the multiplex PCR reads. The sample carries just over 600,000 distinct CDR3 sequences, about 15% recorded once. Stated time point: newly diagnosed GD, antithyroid drugs for less than 3 months. From PBMCs, RNA was extracted and then used to make the TCR library. These data were also reused for a study on T cells in Graves' hyperthyroidism and ophthalmopathy.

This specimen was peripheral blood mononuclear cells (PBMCs), taken at new diagnosis, from a patient treated with antithyroid drugs. These receptors originate from a woman aged 25 to 39 with Graves disease.

The J gene is TRBJ2-3, the V gene TRBV4-1; the match to TRBD2 covers 11 bases. The CDR3 is 16 residues long. The V and J ends lost 3 bases and 5 bases, in that order; junction bases with no gene match: 7. CDR1 MGHRA and CDR2 YSYEKL come from the germline V gene. CDR3 residues: CASSHSPGLAGDTQYF. The CDR3 nucleotides read TGCGCCAGCAGCCATTCCCCAGGACTAGCGGGAGATACGCAGTATTTT.

This clonotype occurred many times. V gene TRBV20-1 combines with J gene TRBJ2-7; D ambiguous. V shed 0 bases and J shed 3 bases, with 3 bases lying between them. Germline CDR1 is DFQATT and CDR2 is SNEGSKA (reference sequence). CDR3 size: 11 residues. CDR3 nucleotide sequence: TGCAGTGCTAGAGACGGCTACGAGCAGTACTTC. Protein sequence: CSARDGYEQYF.

V and J are TRBV19 and TRBJ1-2; D call uncertain. The CDR3 runs to 15 residues. The germline CDR1 and CDR2 sequences are LNHDA and SQIVND (reference sequence). V lost 7 bases and J lost 4, with 19 bases in between. The CDR3 sequence is CASTPTLGQFYGYTF. DNA for the CDR3: TGTGCCAGTACCCCTACCTTAGGGCAGTTCTATGGCTACACCTTC.

There are many counts of this clonotype. The CDR3 protein is CASSPLGQGATEAFF. CDR3 nucleotides: TGTGCCAGCAGTCCGTTGGGACAGGGAGCCACTGAAGCTTTCTTT. This rearrangement joins TRBV6-1 to TRBJ1-1; 9 bases map to TRBD1. CDR3 length: 15 residues. The ends lost 5 bases at V and 4 bases at J; junction bases unmatched: 8. Looked up from germline, CDR1 is MNHNS and CDR2 is SASEGT.

The rearrangement links TRBV28 to TRBJ2-6; tentatively, D is TRBD2 (5 bases). The CDR3 contains 16 residues. Germline V CDR1 and CDR2: MDHEN, SYDVKM. V lost 8 bases and J lost 1, with 15 bases in between. CDR3 in DNA: TGTGCCAGCCGTCGGGATGTATGGTCTGGGGCCAACGTCCTGACTTTC. Translated, it gives CASRRDVWSGANVLTF. The full variable domain, in which reference TRBV28 and TRBJ2-6 provide the parts outside the CDR3, is DVKVTQSSRYLVKRTGEKVFLECVQDMDHENMFWYRQDPGLGLRLIYFSYDVKMKEKGDIPEGYSVSREKKERFSLILESASTNQTSMYLCASRRDVWSGANVLTFGAGSRLTVL.

V and J are TRBV9 and TRBJ2-3, with unresolved D. The germline gives CDR1 SGDLS, CDR2 YYNGEE. The CDR3 is 15 amino acids. V was clipped by 3 bases and J by 4 bases, with 15 bases between them. CDR3 amino acids: CASSEWGRKADTQYF. The CDR3 DNA follows: TGTGCCAGCAGCGAGTGGGGTCGAAAAGCAGATACGCAGTATTTT.

This clonotype was counted many times. V is TRBV6-1 and J is TRBJ2-3; no firm D call. V lost 6 bases to trimming and J lost 3 bases, with 10 bases between them. The germline gives CDR1 MNHNS, CDR2 SASEGT. This CDR3 region has 13 residues. The CDR3 bases are TGTGCCAGCAGGAAACCAGCGACAGATACGCAGTATTTT. Translated, it gives CASRKPATDTQYF.

This clonotype was counted ten times or more. The genes are TRBV28 and TRBJ1-2; 7 bases are a match to TRBD1. Losses at the gene ends were 5 bases for V and 3 bases for J; bases not matched to a gene: 9. Germline values: CDR1 MDHEN, CDR2 SYDVKM. The CDR3 spans 15 residues. CDR3 bases: TGTGCCAGCAGTACACCGGGACAGAGGCACTATGGCTACACCTTC. Amino acid sequence: CASSTPGQRHYGYTF.

Comment on this clonotype: Possible read error: a much larger clone is one base away. The chain couples TRBV28 to TRBJ2-1; D uncertain. The V gene lost 3 bases and the J gene lost 5 bases, with 11 bases spanning the gap. The CDR3 covers 14 residues. Germline CDR1 reads MDHEN; CDR2 reads SYDVKM. The CDR3, as DNA: TGTGCCAGCAGTTTGAGACTGGGGAACAATGAGCAGTTCTTC. The encoded protein is CASSLRLGNNEQFF.

Only one count was recorded for this clonotype. This chain connects TRBV29-1 to TRBJ2-5, with D hard to call. The CDR3 covers 11 residues. V shed 4 bases and J shed 4 bases, with 7 bases lying between them. The germline V gene has CDR1 SQVTM and CDR2 ANQGSEA. As DNA, the CDR3 is TGCAGCGTTGGGGATACAGAGACCCAGTACTTC. It yields the protein CSVGDTETQYF.

This clonotype was counted between two and nine times. The chain recombines TRBV15 with TRBJ2-7, with 7 bases identical to TRBD2. This CDR3 has 15 residues. The germline V gene encodes CDR1 LNHNV and CDR2 YYDKDF (reference sequence). Germline trimming cut 2 bases from V and 2 bases from J; bases unmatched to any gene: 6. This chain's CDR3 is CATSRNGLDTYEQYF. CDR3 DNA sequence: TGTGCCACCAGCAGAAACGGACTAGACACCTACGAGCAGTACTTC.

This clonotype was detected ten times or more. The chain joins TRBV7-3 to TRBJ1-1; tentatively, D is TRBD1 (5 bases). CDR1 is SGHTA and CDR2 is FQGTGA in the germline V gene. The CDR3 has 17 residues. V lost 5 bases, J lost 4 bases, and 23 bases lay in between. The CDR3 loop is CASSPEVGANFGTEAFF. Here the CDR3 DNA reads TGTGCCAGCAGCCCCGAAGTAGGGGCGAATTTTGGCACTGAAGCTTTCTTT.

In this sample, this clonotype turned up many times. The V and J genes are TRBV7-2 and TRBJ2-7; D ambiguous. V was pared by 1 base and J by 0 bases, with 10 bases between. Germline lookup yields CDR1 SGHTA and CDR2 FQGNSA. The CDR3 consists of 15 residues. The CDR3 reads CASSLGPPSSYEQYF. Here the CDR3 DNA reads TGTGCCAGCAGCTTAGGACCGCCTTCCTCCTACGAGCAGTACTTC.

This chain uses TRBV12-3 or TRBV12-4 with TRBJ2-5; TRBD2 might be the D (6 bases). The CDR3 loop spans 13 amino acids. Trimming removed 6 bases from V and 8 bases from J, with 16 bases in between. The DNA of the CDR3 is TGTGCCAGCAGCTGGGACTCCCTTGGTACCCAGTACTTC. Its translation is CASSWDSLGTQYF.

This clonotype appeared a few times. The chain is built from TRBV20-1 and TRBJ1-4; perhaps TRBD1 as D (5 bases). The CDR3 is made up of 12 amino acids. Trimming took off 6 bases at V and 8 bases at J, with 13 bases between the two ends. Per germline, CDR1 DFQATT and CDR2 SNEGSKA (reference sequence). The CDR3 DNA reads TGCAGTGCACCGGGGCCGGGAGAAAAACTGTTTTTT. As protein: CSAPGPGEKLFF.

This clonotype was counted ten times or more. CDR3 nucleotides: TGTGCCAGCAGCTTAATGGACAGAAACTACGAGCAGTACTTC. It encodes CASSLMDRNYEQYF. This sequence joins TRBV7-2 and TRBJ2-7, with a tentative D call TRBD1 (6 bases). Trimming left V 2 bases short and J 3 bases short, with 11 bases between. The germline gives CDR1 SGHTA, CDR2 FQGNSA. The CDR3 runs to 14 residues.

The chain is built from TRBV4-1 and TRBJ1-2; no reliable D call. The CDR3 totals 14 residues. Germline V gives CDR1 MGHRA, CDR2 YSYEKL. Trimming pared 2 bases from V and 6 bases from J, leaving 13 bases between. The CDR3 spells CASSQIAVSHGYTF. Written as DNA, the CDR3 is TGCGCCAGCAGCCAAATCGCGGTCTCACATGGCTACACCTTC.

This clonotype was counted ten times or more. The V call is TRBV28, the J call TRBJ2-4, with D possibly being TRBD2 (5 bases). CDR1 and CDR2 (germline): MDHEN, SYDVKM. Trimming stripped 5 bases from V and 3 bases from J, with 20 bases between. The CDR3 spans 17 residues. CDR3 DNA: TGTGCCAGCAGTCCCGCGGGTGAGGGTGTCCGCAAAAACATTCAGTACTTC. This sequence encodes CASSPAGEGVRKNIQYF.

J is TRBJ1-4 and V is TRBV7-2; D ambiguous. This CDR3 has 15 residues. Deletions cut 6 bases from V and 1 base from J, with 12 bases between. CDR1 and CDR2 (germline): SGHTA, FQGNSA. This CDR3 reads CASRARPGTNEKLFF. The DNA for the CDR3 is TGTGCCAGCAGAGCTCGTCCGGGAACTAATGAAAAACTGTTTTTT.

This clonotype was recorded a few times. This rearrangement joins TRBV7-2 to TRBJ2-1, with 8 nucleotides matching TRBD2. Losses at the gene ends were 5 bases for V and 8 bases for J; bases not matched to a gene: 5. Germline CDR1 reads SGHTA; CDR2 reads FQGNSA. This CDR3 has 13 amino acids. The CDR3 loop is CASSLGTSDEQFF. The DNA for the CDR3 is TGTGCCAGCAGCCTCGGGACTAGTGATGAGCAGTTCTTC.

This chain connects TRBV13 to TRBJ1-5, with D unresolved. Per the germline V gene, CDR1 is PRHDT and CDR2 is FYEKMQ (reference sequence). This CDR3 contains 14 residues. V lost 0 bases, J lost 7 bases, and 10 bases lay in between. The CDR3 protein is CASSLGPKGQPQHF. The CDR3 DNA is TGTGCCAGCAGCTTAGGGCCGAAAGGACAGCCCCAGCATTTT.